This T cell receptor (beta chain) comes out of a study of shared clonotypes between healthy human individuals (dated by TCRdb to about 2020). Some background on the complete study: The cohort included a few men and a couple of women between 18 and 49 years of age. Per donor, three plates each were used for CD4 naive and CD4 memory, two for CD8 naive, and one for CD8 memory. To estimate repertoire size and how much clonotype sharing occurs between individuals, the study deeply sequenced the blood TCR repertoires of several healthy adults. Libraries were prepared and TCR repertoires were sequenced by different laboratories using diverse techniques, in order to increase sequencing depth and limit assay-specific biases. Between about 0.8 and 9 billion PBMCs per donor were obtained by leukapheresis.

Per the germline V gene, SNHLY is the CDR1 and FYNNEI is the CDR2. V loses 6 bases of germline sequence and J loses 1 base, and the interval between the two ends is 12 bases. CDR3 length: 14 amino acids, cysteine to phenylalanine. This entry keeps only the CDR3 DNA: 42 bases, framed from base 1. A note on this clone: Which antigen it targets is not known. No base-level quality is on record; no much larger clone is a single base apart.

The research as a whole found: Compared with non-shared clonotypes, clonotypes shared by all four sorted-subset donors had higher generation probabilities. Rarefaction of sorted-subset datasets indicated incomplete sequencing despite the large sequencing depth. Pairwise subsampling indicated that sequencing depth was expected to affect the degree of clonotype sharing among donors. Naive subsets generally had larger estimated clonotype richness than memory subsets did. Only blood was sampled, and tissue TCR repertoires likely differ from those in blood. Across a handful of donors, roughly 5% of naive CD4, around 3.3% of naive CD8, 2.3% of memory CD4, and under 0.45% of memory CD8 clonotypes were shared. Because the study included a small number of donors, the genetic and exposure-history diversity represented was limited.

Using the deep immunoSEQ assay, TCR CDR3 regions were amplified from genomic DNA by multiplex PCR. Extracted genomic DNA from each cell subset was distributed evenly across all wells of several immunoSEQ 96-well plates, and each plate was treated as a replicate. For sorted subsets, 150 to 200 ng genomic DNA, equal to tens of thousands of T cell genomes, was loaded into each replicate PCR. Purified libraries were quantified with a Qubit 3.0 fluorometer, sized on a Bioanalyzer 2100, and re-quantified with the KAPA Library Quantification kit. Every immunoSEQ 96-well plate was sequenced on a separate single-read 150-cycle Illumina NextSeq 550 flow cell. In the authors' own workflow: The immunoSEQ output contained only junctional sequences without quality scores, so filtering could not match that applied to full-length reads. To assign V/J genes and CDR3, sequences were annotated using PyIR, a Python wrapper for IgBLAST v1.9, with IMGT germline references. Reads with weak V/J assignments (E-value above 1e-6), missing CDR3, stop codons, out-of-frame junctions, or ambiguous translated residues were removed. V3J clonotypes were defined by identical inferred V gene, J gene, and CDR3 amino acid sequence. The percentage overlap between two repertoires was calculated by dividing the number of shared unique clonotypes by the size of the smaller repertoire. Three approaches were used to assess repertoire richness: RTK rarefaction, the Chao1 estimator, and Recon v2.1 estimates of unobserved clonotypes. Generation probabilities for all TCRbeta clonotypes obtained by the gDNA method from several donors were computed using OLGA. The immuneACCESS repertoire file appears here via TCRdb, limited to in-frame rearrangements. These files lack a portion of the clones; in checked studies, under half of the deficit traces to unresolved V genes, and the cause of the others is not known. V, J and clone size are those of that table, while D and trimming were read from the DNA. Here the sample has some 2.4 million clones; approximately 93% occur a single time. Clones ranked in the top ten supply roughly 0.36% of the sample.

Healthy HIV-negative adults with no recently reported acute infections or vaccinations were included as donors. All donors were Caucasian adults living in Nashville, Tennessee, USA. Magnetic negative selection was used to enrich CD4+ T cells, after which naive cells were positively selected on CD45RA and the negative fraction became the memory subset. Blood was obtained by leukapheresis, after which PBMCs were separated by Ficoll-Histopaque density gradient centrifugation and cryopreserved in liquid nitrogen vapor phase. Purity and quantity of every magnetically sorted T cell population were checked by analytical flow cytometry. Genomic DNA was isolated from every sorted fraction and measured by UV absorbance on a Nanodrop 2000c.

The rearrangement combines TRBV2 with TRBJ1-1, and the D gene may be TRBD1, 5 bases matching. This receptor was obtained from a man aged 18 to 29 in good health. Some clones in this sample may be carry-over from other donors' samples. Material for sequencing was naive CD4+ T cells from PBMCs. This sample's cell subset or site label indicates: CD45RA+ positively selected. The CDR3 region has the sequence CASRGLVGNTEAFF. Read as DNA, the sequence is TGTGCCAGCAGGGGACTTGTCGGGAACACTGAAGCTTTCTTT.